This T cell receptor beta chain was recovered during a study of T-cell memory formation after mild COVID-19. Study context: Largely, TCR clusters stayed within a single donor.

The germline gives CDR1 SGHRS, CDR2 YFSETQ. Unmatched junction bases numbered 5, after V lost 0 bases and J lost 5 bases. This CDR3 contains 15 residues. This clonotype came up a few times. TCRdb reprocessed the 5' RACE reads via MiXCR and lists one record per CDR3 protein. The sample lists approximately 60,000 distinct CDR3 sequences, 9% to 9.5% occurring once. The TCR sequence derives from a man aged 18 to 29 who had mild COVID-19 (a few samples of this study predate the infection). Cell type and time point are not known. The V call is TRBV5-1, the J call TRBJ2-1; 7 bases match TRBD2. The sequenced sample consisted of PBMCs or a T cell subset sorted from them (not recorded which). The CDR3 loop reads CASSLANGGNNEQFF. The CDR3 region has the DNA TGCGCCAGCAGCTTGGCTAACGGGGGGAACAATGAGCAGTTCTTC. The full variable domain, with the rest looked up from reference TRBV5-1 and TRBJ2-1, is KAGVTQTPRYLIKTRGQQVTLSCSPISGHRSVSWYQQTPGQGLQFLFEYFSETQRNKGNFPGRFSGRQFSNSRSEMNVSTLELGDSALYLCASSLANGGNNEQFFGPGTRLTVL.